This T cell receptor (beta chain) was retrieved from a study of CD8 T cells in ankylosing spondylitis. Study-wide results and limits: A motif of under 10 highly homologous TCR beta variants was seen as apparently characteristic of ankylosing spondylitis blood.

It was by quantitative 5'-RACE with molecular barcodes that TCR beta libraries were made. Via MiXCR, TCRdb re-called the 5' RACE reads, giving one row per CDR3 protein. Of about 36,000 distinct CDR3 sequences in the sample, about an eighth were seen once. The CDR3 runs to 15 residues. The germline V gene has CDR1 MNHEY and CDR2 SVGAGI. With 4 bases removed from V and 5 bases from J, the gap between germline ends came to 12 bases. This clonotype was seen repeatedly, ten times or more. Its cognate antigen is unknown. The chain has TRBV6-5 and TRBJ1-6; D perhaps matches TRBD1 (6 bases). What was sequenced was synovial fluid, either unsorted or a sorted T cell fraction (not recorded which). This receptor was obtained from a male donor with ankylosing spondylitis. The CDR3 loop is CASSSGVGDNSPLHF. In DNA form, the CDR3 reads TGTGCCAGCAGTTCAGGGGTGGGGGATAATTCACCCCTCCACTTT.